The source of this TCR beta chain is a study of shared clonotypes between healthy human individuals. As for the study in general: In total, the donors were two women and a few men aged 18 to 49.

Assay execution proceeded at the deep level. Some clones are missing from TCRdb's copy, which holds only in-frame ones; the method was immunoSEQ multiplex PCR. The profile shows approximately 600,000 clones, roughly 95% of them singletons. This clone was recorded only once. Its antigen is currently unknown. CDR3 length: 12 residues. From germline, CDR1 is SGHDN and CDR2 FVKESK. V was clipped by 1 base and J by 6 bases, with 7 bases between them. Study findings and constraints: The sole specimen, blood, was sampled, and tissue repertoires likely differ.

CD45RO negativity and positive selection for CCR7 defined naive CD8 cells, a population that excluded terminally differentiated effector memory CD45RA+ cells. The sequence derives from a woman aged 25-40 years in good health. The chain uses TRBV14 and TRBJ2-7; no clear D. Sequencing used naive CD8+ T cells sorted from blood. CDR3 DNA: TGTGCCAGCAGCCAAGTAAGGTTCGAGCAGTACTTC. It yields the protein CASSQVRFEQYF.